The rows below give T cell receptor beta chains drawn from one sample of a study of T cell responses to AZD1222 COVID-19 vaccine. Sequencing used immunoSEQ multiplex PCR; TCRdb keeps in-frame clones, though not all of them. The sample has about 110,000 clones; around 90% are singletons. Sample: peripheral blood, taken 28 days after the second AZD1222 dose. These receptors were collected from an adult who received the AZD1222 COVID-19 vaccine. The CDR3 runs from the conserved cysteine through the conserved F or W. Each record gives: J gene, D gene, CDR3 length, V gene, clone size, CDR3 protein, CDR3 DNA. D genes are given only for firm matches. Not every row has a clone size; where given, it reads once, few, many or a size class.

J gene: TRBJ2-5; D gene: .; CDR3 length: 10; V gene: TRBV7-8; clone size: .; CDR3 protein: CASSRETQYF; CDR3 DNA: TGTGCCAGCAGCCGGGAGACCCAGTACTTC
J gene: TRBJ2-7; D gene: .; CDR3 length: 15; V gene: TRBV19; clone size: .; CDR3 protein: CASSKEPTGSYEQYF; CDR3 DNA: TGTGCCAGTAGTAAGGAACCGACCGGGTCCTACGAGCAGTACTTC
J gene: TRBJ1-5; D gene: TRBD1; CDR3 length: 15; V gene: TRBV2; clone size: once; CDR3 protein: CASSHPDRAVEPQHF; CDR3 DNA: TGTGCCAGCAGTCATCCGGACAGGGCAGTCGAGCCCCAGCATTTT
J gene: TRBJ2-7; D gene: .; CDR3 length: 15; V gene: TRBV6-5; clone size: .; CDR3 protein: CASSSLVRSPGEQYF; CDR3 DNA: TGTGCCAGCAGTAGCCTTGTAAGAAGTCCAGGCGAGCAGTACTTC
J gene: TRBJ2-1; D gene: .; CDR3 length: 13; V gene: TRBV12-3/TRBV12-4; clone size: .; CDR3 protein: CASSFPLYNEQFF; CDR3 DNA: TGTGCCAGCAGCTTCCCGCTCTACAATGAGCAGTTCTTC
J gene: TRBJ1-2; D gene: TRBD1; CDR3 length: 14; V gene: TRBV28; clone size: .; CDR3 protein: CASSKDRGSYGYTF; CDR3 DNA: TGTGCCAGCAGTAAAGACAGGGGCAGCTATGGCTACACCTTC
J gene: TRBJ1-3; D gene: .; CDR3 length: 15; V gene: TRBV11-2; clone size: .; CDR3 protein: CASSLVAGTLNTIYF; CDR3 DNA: TGTGCCAGCAGCTTAGTGGCGGGGACCTTAAACACCATATATTTT
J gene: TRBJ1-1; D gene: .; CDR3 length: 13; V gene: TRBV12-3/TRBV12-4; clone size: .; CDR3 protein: CASSLHLNTEAFF; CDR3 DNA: TGTGCCAGCAGTCTACACTTGAACACTGAAGCTTTCTTT
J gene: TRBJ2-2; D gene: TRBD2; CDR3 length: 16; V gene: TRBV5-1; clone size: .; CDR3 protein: CASSLIAGGRTGELFF; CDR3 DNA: TGCGCCAGCAGCTTGATAGCGGGAGGGCGGACCGGGGAGCTGTTTTTT
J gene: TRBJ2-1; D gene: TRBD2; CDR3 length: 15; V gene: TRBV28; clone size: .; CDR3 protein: CASTILAGGYNEQFF; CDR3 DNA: TGTGCCAGCACCATACTAGCGGGAGGTTACAATGAGCAGTTCTTC
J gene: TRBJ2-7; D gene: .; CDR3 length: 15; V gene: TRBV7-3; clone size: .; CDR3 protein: CASSLVSASSYEQYF; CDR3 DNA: TGTGCCAGCAGCTTAGTTAGTGCTAGCAGCTACGAGCAGTACTTC
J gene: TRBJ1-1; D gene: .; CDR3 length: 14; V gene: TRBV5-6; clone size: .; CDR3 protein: CASSGSTGMTEAFF; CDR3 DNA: TGTGCCAGCAGCGGGTCCACAGGGATGACTGAAGCTTTCTTT
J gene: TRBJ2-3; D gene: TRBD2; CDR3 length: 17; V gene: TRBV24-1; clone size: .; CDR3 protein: CATSDFTSGRPADTQYF; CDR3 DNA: TGTGCCACCAGTGATTTCACTAGCGGGAGACCCGCAGATACGCAGTATTTT
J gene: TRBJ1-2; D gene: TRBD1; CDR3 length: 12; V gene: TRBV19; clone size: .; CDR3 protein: CASGRQGNGYTF; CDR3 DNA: TGTGCCAGTGGACGACAGGGAAATGGCTACACCTTC
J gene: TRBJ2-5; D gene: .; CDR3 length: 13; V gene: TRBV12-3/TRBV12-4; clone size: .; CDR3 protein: CASSLGLEETQYF; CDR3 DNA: TGTGCCAGCAGTTTAGGGCTAGAAGAGACCCAGTACTTC
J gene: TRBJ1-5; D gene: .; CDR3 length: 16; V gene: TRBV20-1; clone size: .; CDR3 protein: CSASAAGQAQNQPQHF; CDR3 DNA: TGCAGTGCTAGTGCGGCGGGCCAAGCCCAAAATCAGCCCCAGCATTTT
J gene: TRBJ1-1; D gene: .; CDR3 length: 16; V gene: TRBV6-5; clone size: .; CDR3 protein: CASSYSFFTTNTEAFF; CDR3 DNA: TGTGCCAGCAGTTACTCGTTTTTCACAACGAACACTGAAGCTTTCTTT
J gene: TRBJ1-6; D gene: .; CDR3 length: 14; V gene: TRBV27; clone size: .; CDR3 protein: CASSLAGDNSPLHF; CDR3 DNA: TGTGCCAGCAGTTTGGCAGGGGACAATTCACCCCTCCACTTT
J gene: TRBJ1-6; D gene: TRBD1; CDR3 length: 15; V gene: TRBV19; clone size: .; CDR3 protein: CASSSRTGDNSPLHF; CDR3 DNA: TGTGCCAGTAGTTCCCGGACAGGGGATAATTCACCCCTCCACTTT
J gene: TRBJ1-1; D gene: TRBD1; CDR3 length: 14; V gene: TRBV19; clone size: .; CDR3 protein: CASSMVRGFGEAFF; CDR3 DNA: TGTGCCAGTAGTATGGTCAGGGGGTTCGGTGAAGCTTTCTTT